Below, one T cell receptor (beta chain) is given with its context. Its antigen remains unidentified. From germline, CDR1 is SQVTM and CDR2 ANQGSEA. The CDR3 has 16 amino acids. J was trimmed by 3 bases and V by 1 base; bases with no gene match: 10. MiXCR was run by TCRdb on the reads, yielding one entry per CDR3 protein. Seen here are under 350,000 distinct CDR3 sequences, 9.6% observed once, and the top ten hold approximately 2.3%. This entry is derived from a study of T cell repertoires in cytomegalovirus infection. Findings and limits, study-wide: The ex vivo response was dominated by HLA-C-restricted CMV-specific TCR beta clonotypes. Of the TCR beta families, the public ones yielded a cumulative frequency that identified carriers of CMV plus the relevant HLA.

The sequenced material came from PBMCs. The TCR originated in a human donor in good health (CMV status not recorded). Some clones in this sample may be carry-over from other donors' samples. This chain connects TRBV29-1 to TRBJ1-2; 8 bases are shared with TRBD1. The DNA of the CDR3 is TGCAGCGTTGAAGTTGAGGACAGGGCCAGGGACTATGGCTACACCTTC. Its protein product is CSVEVEDRARDYGYTF.